The 12 T cell receptor beta chains presented below share a single source sample, sequenced in a study of technical replicates of blood from a handful of donors (dated by TCRdb to about 2017). The library was produced with the immunoSEQ multiplex PCR assay. Entries here come from immuneACCESS through TCRdb and include only in-frame sequences with V and J called. Some clones fail to appear in such tables; in the studies checked, an unresolved V gene covers under half of the shortfall, and the cause of the remainder is unknown. This sample gives more than 70,000 clones in total; around 96% of them show up just once. 0.2% of the sample comes from the top ten. The sample consisted of T cells isolated from PBMCs. Receptors were obtained from a human donor in good health.

V usage is TRBV5-6 and J usage is TRBJ2-4; no clear D. The CDR3 spans 14 residues. The germline V gene encodes CDR1 SGHDT and CDR2 YYEEEE. V shed 2 bases and J shed 7 bases, with 13 bases lying between them. CDR3 sequence reads: CASSLRSLSNIQYF. The CDR3 DNA reads TGTGCCAGCAGCTTACGGTCCCTTTCCAACATTCAGTACTTC.

This clone has just one count. The V and J genes are TRBV6-4 and TRBJ2-2, with 9 bases matching TRBD2. Looked up from germline, CDR1 is MRHNA and CDR2 is SNTAGT. CDR3 length equals 15 residues. V trimming: 5 bases; J trimming: 5 bases; junction bases outside the gene matches: 6. CDR3 in amino acids: CASSSQGLATGELFF. CDR3 bases: TGTGCCAGCAGTTCCCAGGGACTAGCTACCGGGGAGCTGTTTTTT.

The rearrangement joins TRBV5-1 to TRBJ2-5; weak D call: TRBD2 (6 bases). Germline CDR1 reads SGHRS; CDR2 reads YFSETQ. Trimming stripped 2 bases from V and 3 bases from J, with 8 bases between. This CDR3 region has 13 residues. In nucleotides, the CDR3 is TGCGCCAGCAGCTTCCCGGGGGAAGAGACCCAGTACTTC. It specifies CASSFPGEETQYF. The variable domain in full, completed from reference TRBV5-1 and TRBJ2-5, reads KAGVTQTPRYLIKTRGQQVTLSCSPISGHRSVSWYQQTPGQGLQFLFEYFSETQRNKGNFPGRFSGRQFSNSRSEMNVSTLELGDSALYLCASSFPGEETQYFGPGTRLLVL.

V is TRBV6-1 and J is TRBJ2-7; the match to TRBD1 covers 9 bases. Germline CDR1 reads MNHNS; CDR2 reads SASEGT. V was pared by 5 bases and J by 4 bases, with 9 bases of the junction left unmatched. This CDR3 is built from 15 residues. CDR3 DNA sequence: TGTGCCAGCAGTCGGGCCGGGACAGGGTCGTACGAGCAGTACTTC. Translating it yields CASSRAGTGSYEQYF.

This rearrangement joins TRBV14 to TRBJ2-5; TRBD1 aligns across 9 bases. Trimming removed 4 bases from V and 1 base from J; junction bases left unmatched: 7. Germline lookup yields CDR1 SGHDN and CDR2 FVKESK. The CDR3 has 16 residues. CDR3 nucleotides: TGTGCCAGCAGCCCAACCGGGACAGGGACCCAAGAGACCCAGTACTTC. It is translated as CASSPTGTGTQETQYF. The full variable domain, completed using reference TRBV14 and TRBJ2-5, is EAGVTQFPSHSVIEKGQTVTLRCDPISGHDNLYWYRRVMGKEIKFLLHFVKESKQDESGMPNNRFLAERTGGTYSTLKVQPAELEDSGVYFCASSPTGTGTQETQYFGPGTRLLVL.

V gene TRBV30 combines with J gene TRBJ2-1, with TRBD1 identical over 7 bases. Germline CDR1 and CDR2: GTSNPN and SVGIG (reference sequence). After removal of 3 bases from V and 2 bases from J, the junction contained 7 bases not matched to a gene. This CDR3 is built from 15 residues. In DNA, the CDR3 is TGTGCCTGGAGGAAGGGGGCTGCCCCCTACAATGAGCAGTTCTTC. It yields the protein CAWRKGAAPYNEQFF.

The chain uses TRBV2 and TRBJ1-1; the D is unclear. Looked up from germline, CDR1 is SNHLY and CDR2 is FYNNEI. The ends were cut back, 10 bases at V and 7 bases at J, with 16 bases in the middle. The CDR3 is made up of 12 amino acids. Written as DNA, the CDR3 is TGTGCCAACTCGAGGAACGGGAATGAAGCTTTCTTT. It codes for CANSRNGNEAFF. Filled out from reference TRBV2 and TRBJ1-1, the complete variable domain reads EPEVTQTPSHQVTQMGQEVILRCVPISNHLYFYWYRQILGQKVEFLVSFYNNEISEKSEIFDDQFSVERPDGSNFTLKIRSTKLEDSAMYFCANSRNGNEAFFGQGTRLTVV.

DNA of the CDR3: TGTGCCAGCTCTACGGGGGGCTCAGGAACTGAAGCTTTCTTT. Amino acids: CASSTGGSGTEAFF. The V and J genes are TRBV6-1 and TRBJ1-1, with D maybe TRBD1 (6 bases). This CDR3 contains 14 residues. V was clipped by 8 bases and J by 5 bases, with 18 bases between them. CDR1 and CDR2 (germline): MNHNS, SASEGT.

Worth noting for this clone: Other DNA sequences in the same sample also yield this CDR3. The J gene is TRBJ2-7, the V gene TRBV27, with TRBD1 matching 10 bases. V gave up 4 bases and J gave up 2 bases; unmatched junction bases: 5. In germline, CDR1 is MNHEY, CDR2 SMNVEV (reference sequence). The CDR3 sequence is 15 residues long. CDR3 in amino acids: CASSSPGQGAYEQYF. The CDR3 nucleotides are TGTGCCAGCAGTTCCCCCGGACAGGGGGCCTACGAGCAGTACTTC.

Here the CDR3 reads CASSDRGRENGYTF. CDR3 nucleotides: TGTGCCAGTAGCGACAGGGGGCGCGAGAATGGCTACACCTTC. The chain couples TRBV19 to TRBJ1-2; TRBD1 aligns across 10 bases. CDR1 is LNHDA and CDR2 is SQIVND in the germline V gene (reference sequence). Unmatched junction bases numbered 7, after V lost 6 bases and J lost 6 bases. CDR3 length: 14 residues.

The V and J genes are TRBV5-1 and TRBJ1-6; 7 bases align to TRBD1. This CDR3 is 20 amino acids long. Germline CDR1 SGHRS, CDR2 YFSETQ. V lost 0 bases and J lost 0; bases outside the gene matches: 12. The CDR3 spells CASSLGGTETLRSYNSPLHF. The DNA of the CDR3 is TGCGCCAGCAGCTTGGGCGGGACAGAAACTTTACGCTCCTATAATTCACCCCTCCACTTT.

This chain links TRBV4-1 with TRBJ1-1, with D possibly being TRBD1 (6 bases). Germline loops: CDR1 MGHRA, CDR2 YSYEKL. V was shortened by 3 bases and J by 3 bases, with 14 bases between the two germline ends. The CDR3 consists of 15 residues. CDR3 sequence: CASSQARGADTEAFF. CDR3 nucleotides: TGCGCCAGCAGCCAGGCCAGGGGAGCGGACACTGAAGCTTTCTTT.